This T cell receptor (beta chain) was captured in a study of CD8 T cells in ankylosing spondylitis. General observations from the study: In synovial fluid and blood from reactive arthritis, some motif variants were previously reported. Disease-linked clones were reportedly significantly enriched in matched ankylosing spondylitis synovial fluid. Roughly eight highly homologous variants made up a TCR beta motif that seemed to typify ankylosing spondylitis blood.

TCRdb reprocessed the 5' RACE reads via MiXCR and lists one record per CDR3 protein. The profile covers under 450,000 distinct CDR3 sequences, with about 15% appearing a single time and 1% taken by the ten largest. CDR1 SQVTM and CDR2 ANQGSEA come from the germline V gene. CDR3 length: 14 amino acids. The ends lost 6 bases at V and 5 bases at J; junction bases unmatched: 6. This clonotype appeared many times. Its antigen is as yet unknown. The receptor comes from a male donor with ankylosing spondylitis. The V call is TRBV29-1, the J call TRBJ2-1; 11 bases are a match to TRBD2. The sequenced sample consisted of blood, either unsorted or a sorted T cell fraction (not recorded which). The CDR3 nucleotides read TGCAGCGTCCTTACTAGCGGGAGTAACAATGAGCAGTTCTTC. Translation: CSVLTSGSNNEQFF.